Listed below are T cell receptor beta chains from one sample, sequenced in a study of blood T cell repertoires in COVID-19. Sequenced by immunoSEQ multiplex PCR; TCRdb stores in-frame clones only, minus some. The sample gives under 170,000 clones, roughly 82% of which show up once; more than 2% is in the top ten. Material: peripheral blood. These receptors all come from a man in his 70s with acute or convalescent COVID-19. The CDR3 runs from the conserved cysteine through the conserved F or W. Each record gives: D gene, V gene, J gene, clone size, CDR3 DNA, CDR3 protein. A D gene is named only where the DNA matches it firmly. Only some rows state a clone size, as once, few, many or a class for expanded clones.

d_call: TRBD1; v_call: TRBV29-1; j_call: TRBJ2-5; clone_size: .; cdr3_nt: TGCAGCGTTGGACAGGGGAGTGAGACCCAGTACTTC; cdr3_aa: CSVGQGSETQYF
d_call: TRBD1; v_call: TRBV2; j_call: TRBJ2-7; clone_size: .; cdr3_nt: TGTGCCAGCAGTAGACAGGGGAGCTCCTACGAGCAGTACTTC; cdr3_aa: CASSRQGSSYEQYF
d_call: TRBD1; v_call: TRBV10-3; j_call: TRBJ1-6; clone_size: .; cdr3_nt: TGTGCCATCAGAATGACAGGGGAAGGGGATAATTCACCCCTCCACTTT; cdr3_aa: CAIRMTGEGDNSPLHF
d_call: .; v_call: TRBV5-1; j_call: TRBJ1-4; clone_size: .; cdr3_nt: TGCGCCAGCAGCCTGTTTGAGGGCCCCGGAACTAATGAAAAACTGTTTTTT; cdr3_aa: CASSLFEGPGTNEKLFF
d_call: TRBD1; v_call: TRBV19; j_call: TRBJ2-3; clone_size: .; cdr3_nt: TGTGCCAGTAGTCTCGGGACAGGGGTTGGAGATACGCAGTATTTT; cdr3_aa: CASSLGTGVGDTQYF
d_call: TRBD1; v_call: TRBV9; j_call: TRBJ1-1; clone_size: .; cdr3_nt: TGTGCCAGCAGCGTAGAACAGGGGTACACTGAAGCTTTCTTT; cdr3_aa: CASSVEQGYTEAFF
d_call: TRBD1; v_call: TRBV7-2; j_call: TRBJ2-1; clone_size: .; cdr3_nt: TGTGCCAGCAGCTCGCCGGGACAGGGATACAATGAGCAGTTCTTC; cdr3_aa: CASSSPGQGYNEQFF
d_call: .; v_call: TRBV3-1/TRBV3-2; j_call: TRBJ2-3; clone_size: .; cdr3_nt: TGTGCCAGCAGCCCAGCTACAGGGAGCACAGATACGCAGTATTTT; cdr3_aa: CASSPATGSTDTQYF
d_call: TRBD1; v_call: TRBV28; j_call: TRBJ1-4; clone_size: .; cdr3_nt: TGTGCCAGCAGTTTGCCGACAGGGGGGGATGAAAAACTGTTTTTT; cdr3_aa: CASSLPTGGDEKLFF
d_call: TRBD1; v_call: TRBV29-1; j_call: TRBJ2-5; clone_size: .; cdr3_nt: TGCAGCTGCGACAGGGATGGGGAGACCCAGTACTTC; cdr3_aa: CSCDRDGETQYF
d_call: TRBD2; v_call: TRBV2; j_call: TRBJ2-3; clone_size: .; cdr3_nt: TGTGCCAGCAGTTCGACTAGCAAGGCAGATACGCAGTATTTT; cdr3_aa: CASSSTSKADTQYF
d_call: .; v_call: TRBV15; j_call: TRBJ2-3; clone_size: once; cdr3_nt: TGTGCCACCAGCAGAGAGTATACAGATACGCAGTATTTT; cdr3_aa: CATSREYTDTQYF
d_call: .; v_call: TRBV5-1; j_call: TRBJ2-2; clone_size: .; cdr3_nt: TGCGCCAGCAGCTCCATCGGGGCCGGGGAGCTGTTTTTT; cdr3_aa: CASSSIGAGELFF
d_call: TRBD1; v_call: TRBV3-1/TRBV3-2; j_call: TRBJ2-5; clone_size: .; cdr3_nt: TGTGCCAGCAGGGGACAGGTTCTCCAAGAGACCCAGTACTTC; cdr3_aa: CASRGQVLQETQYF
d_call: .; v_call: TRBV7-9; j_call: TRBJ2-1; clone_size: .; cdr3_nt: TGTGCCAGCAGCTTAGTTCAGTACAATGAGCAGTTCTTC; cdr3_aa: CASSLVQYNEQFF
d_call: .; v_call: TRBV12-3/TRBV12-4; j_call: TRBJ1-3; clone_size: .; cdr3_nt: TGTGCCAGCAGTTTATACTCTGGAAACACCATATATTTT; cdr3_aa: CASSLYSGNTIYF
d_call: .; v_call: TRBV6-6; j_call: TRBJ1-5; clone_size: .; cdr3_nt: TGTGCCAGCAGTTACCGGGTGCAGGGCGATCAGCCCCAGCATTTT; cdr3_aa: CASSYRVQGDQPQHF
d_call: TRBD2; v_call: TRBV27; j_call: TRBJ2-1; clone_size: .; cdr3_nt: TGTGCCAGCAGAAAGCGGGGGGGCTCCTACAATGAGCAGTTCTTC; cdr3_aa: CASRKRGGSYNEQFF
d_call: .; v_call: TRBV7-3; j_call: TRBJ2-1; clone_size: .; cdr3_nt: TGTGCCAGCAGCTTAATGGGGACAACTAATGAGCAGTTCTTC; cdr3_aa: CASSLMGTTNEQFF
d_call: .; v_call: TRBV19; j_call: TRBJ2-2; clone_size: .; cdr3_nt: TGTGCCAGCACCAAGGGGCAGGCGAACACCGGGGAGCTGTTTTTT; cdr3_aa: CASTKGQANTGELFF
d_call: .; v_call: TRBV2; j_call: TRBJ2-3; clone_size: .; cdr3_nt: TGTGCCAGCATCGTAGACATAAACACAGATACGCAGTATTTT; cdr3_aa: CASIVDINTDTQYF
d_call: TRBD1; v_call: TRBV28; j_call: TRBJ2-5; clone_size: few; cdr3_nt: TGTGCCAGCAGTTTGGAGGGACAGGTCCTAGAGACCCAGTACTTC; cdr3_aa: CASSLEGQVLETQYF
d_call: .; v_call: TRBV27; j_call: TRBJ1-4; clone_size: .; cdr3_nt: TGTGCCAGCAGTTTTGGGGCGACTAATGAAAAACTGTTTTTT; cdr3_aa: CASSFGATNEKLFF
d_call: .; v_call: TRBV30; j_call: TRBJ1-2; clone_size: .; cdr3_nt: TGTGCCTGGAGTGTACTAGGGGAGGGGCCGCTCTATGGCTACACCTTC; cdr3_aa: CAWSVLGEGPLYGYTF
d_call: .; v_call: TRBV5-4; j_call: TRBJ2-3; clone_size: .; cdr3_nt: TGTGCCAGCACGGTGGGCGTGTCTAGCACAGATACGCAGTATTTT; cdr3_aa: CASTVGVSSTDTQYF
d_call: .; v_call: TRBV30; j_call: TRBJ1-3; clone_size: .; cdr3_nt: TGTGCCTGGAGTCCCGACAGCTCTGGAAACACCATATATTTT; cdr3_aa: CAWSPDSSGNTIYF
d_call: TRBD2; v_call: TRBV5-6; j_call: TRBJ2-7; clone_size: .; cdr3_nt: TGTGCCAGCAGCGATGGACTAGCGGGAGACGAGCAGTACTTC; cdr3_aa: CASSDGLAGDEQYF
d_call: .; v_call: TRBV6-9; j_call: TRBJ2-7; clone_size: .; cdr3_nt: TGTGCCAGCGCCCAGGGTACCCACGTTTGCGGAGACTACGAGCAGTACTTC; cdr3_aa: CASAQGTHVCGDYEQYF
d_call: TRBD1; v_call: TRBV3-1/TRBV3-2; j_call: TRBJ2-4; clone_size: .; cdr3_nt: TGTGCCAGCAGCGGACGAACCGGGACAGGGGGCGGGTACATTCAGTACTTC; cdr3_aa: CASSGRTGTGGGYIQYF
d_call: .; v_call: TRBV5-1; j_call: TRBJ1-2; clone_size: .; cdr3_nt: TGCGCCAGCAGCTTGGACAGGTGGGGGGACTATGGCTACACCTTC; cdr3_aa: CASSLDRWGDYGYTF
d_call: .; v_call: TRBV11-2; j_call: TRBJ2-5; clone_size: .; cdr3_nt: TGTGCCAGCAGCTTAGGGGCACCTCAAGAGACCCAGTACTTC; cdr3_aa: CASSLGAPQETQYF
d_call: TRBD1; v_call: TRBV2; j_call: TRBJ1-1; clone_size: .; cdr3_nt: TGTGCCAGCAGCGGACAGGGGAACACTGAAGCTTTCTTT; cdr3_aa: CASSGQGNTEAFF
d_call: TRBD1; v_call: TRBV6-6; j_call: TRBJ1-4; clone_size: .; cdr3_nt: TGTGCCAGCACACAACAGGGGAATGAAAAACTGTTTTTT; cdr3_aa: CASTQQGNEKLFF
d_call: .; v_call: TRBV19; j_call: TRBJ1-2; clone_size: .; cdr3_nt: TGTGCCAGTAGTATTACAGGACGCATGGGCTATGGCTACACCTTC; cdr3_aa: CASSITGRMGYGYTF
d_call: TRBD2; v_call: TRBV7-2; j_call: TRBJ2-5; clone_size: .; cdr3_nt: TGTGCCAGCAGCGTGGGACTAGCGGGGGTGGAGACCCAGTACTTC; cdr3_aa: CASSVGLAGVETQYF
d_call: .; v_call: TRBV11-2; j_call: TRBJ2-2; clone_size: .; cdr3_nt: TGTGCCAGCAGCCCCTCCTCGGTCGGGGAGCTGTTTTTT; cdr3_aa: CASSPSSVGELFF
d_call: .; v_call: TRBV19; j_call: TRBJ1-5; clone_size: .; cdr3_nt: TGTGCCAGTAGTACAGGGTCTGGTCAGCCCCAGCATTTT; cdr3_aa: CASSTGSGQPQHF
d_call: TRBD1; v_call: TRBV28; j_call: TRBJ2-1; clone_size: .; cdr3_nt: TGTGCCAGCAGCGCCGCGGGACAGGGAGGCAATGAGCAGTTCTTC; cdr3_aa: CASSAAGQGGNEQFF
d_call: .; v_call: TRBV15; j_call: TRBJ1-6; clone_size: .; cdr3_nt: TGTGCCACCAGCAGAGATCGGGGGGCACCGTCACCCCTCCACTTT; cdr3_aa: CATSRDRGAPSPLHF
d_call: TRBD1; v_call: TRBV5-1; j_call: TRBJ2-5; clone_size: .; cdr3_nt: TGCGCCAGCAGACCGCCGGACAGGGACGAGACCCAGTACTTC; cdr3_aa: CASRPPDRDETQYF
d_call: .; v_call: TRBV2; j_call: TRBJ2-7; clone_size: .; cdr3_nt: TGTGCCAGCAGTGACAGGGCCTACGAGCAGTACTTC; cdr3_aa: CASSDRAYEQYF
d_call: TRBD2; v_call: TRBV4-1; j_call: TRBJ2-2; clone_size: few; cdr3_nt: TGCGCCAGCAGCCTGACTGGCGGGGGAGGCACCGGGGAGCTGTTTTTT; cdr3_aa: CASSLTGGGGTGELFF
d_call: .; v_call: TRBV19; j_call: TRBJ2-1; clone_size: .; cdr3_nt: TGTGCCAGTAGTATAGATCACGGGGGAAGCTCCTACAATGAGCAGTTCTTC; cdr3_aa: CASSIDHGGSSYNEQFF
d_call: .; v_call: TRBV2; j_call: TRBJ2-5; clone_size: .; cdr3_nt: TGTGCCAGCAGTGTGGGGGGGACCCAGTACTTC; cdr3_aa: CASSVGGTQYF
d_call: .; v_call: TRBV28; j_call: TRBJ2-5; clone_size: .; cdr3_nt: TGTGCCAGCAGTTTATCCGCGCCTCAAGAGACCCAGTACTTC; cdr3_aa: CASSLSAPQETQYF
d_call: TRBD1; v_call: TRBV28; j_call: TRBJ1-4; clone_size: .; cdr3_nt: TGTGCCAGCAGTTCCCGACAGGGTGGAAAACTGTTTTTT; cdr3_aa: CASSSRQGGKLFF
d_call: TRBD1; v_call: TRBV7-2; j_call: TRBJ1-2; clone_size: .; cdr3_nt: TGTGCCAGCAGCAGACAGGGGGCGCCTGACTATGGCTACACCTTC; cdr3_aa: CASSRQGAPDYGYTF
d_call: .; v_call: TRBV6-5; j_call: TRBJ1-2; clone_size: .; cdr3_nt: TGTGCCACCCTGGACGGACTCTATGGCTACACCTTC; cdr3_aa: CATLDGLYGYTF
d_call: TRBD1; v_call: TRBV10-3; j_call: TRBJ1-2; clone_size: .; cdr3_nt: TGTGCCACCCCCGGGACAGGGGATGGCTACACCTTC; cdr3_aa: CATPGTGDGYTF
d_call: TRBD1; v_call: TRBV12-3/TRBV12-4; j_call: TRBJ1-2; clone_size: .; cdr3_nt: TGTGCCAGCACCGACAGGGCGGGCTATGGCTACACCTTC; cdr3_aa: CASTDRAGYGYTF
d_call: .; v_call: TRBV11-3; j_call: TRBJ2-5; clone_size: once; cdr3_nt: TGTGCCAGCAGCCGAGGGCCCCCCGGCTCGGCCCAGTACTTC; cdr3_aa: CASSRGPPGSAQYF
d_call: TRBD1; v_call: TRBV7-3; j_call: TRBJ1-6; clone_size: .; cdr3_nt: TGTGCCAGCAGCTTATCGGGACAGGGTAATTCACCCCTCCACTTT; cdr3_aa: CASSLSGQGNSPLHF